This TCR beta chain was sequenced during a study of PD-1 blockade in classical Hodgkin lymphoma. Study findings and constraints: Newly diagnosed patients reportedly trailed healthy donors in baseline TCR diversity. Any patient who commenced nivolumab under 1 year after ASCT was excluded. Similar baseline diversity was found in complete responders and newly diagnosed patients.

Produced via immunoSEQ multiplex PCR; TCRdb's table is partial and in-frame only. This table holds about 23,000 clones, around 82% found once. Patients all relapsed after autologous stem cell transplantation, and there was variation in brentuximab vedotin exposure. Patients reached a best response of complete response, partial response or progressive disease. Trimming shortened V by 5 bases and J by 6 bases, and 11 bases separated the two germline ends. Germline V gives CDR1 WSHSY, CDR2 SAAADI. The CDR3 covers 13 residues. As concerns this clone: Its antigen is unknown.

The material was peripheral blood mononuclear cells (PBMCs), obtained before the second cycle of nivolumab. This TCR came from a human donor with classical Hodgkin lymphoma. The gene calls are TRBV10-2 and TRBJ2-1, with D possibly matching TRBD2 (5 bases). CDR3 region: CASSSQRPNEQFF. CDR3 nucleotide sequence: TGCGCCAGCAGTTCCCAGCGGCCCAATGAGCAGTTCTTC.